One sample yielded the 11 T cell receptor beta chains listed below, sequenced in a study of T cells in Graves' hyperthyroidism and ophthalmopathy. Amplification of TCR beta CDR3 regions was performed using RNA transcripts as template. HTBI primers were used for first-round RT-PCR of the TCR CDR3. One entry per CDR3 protein results from TCRdb running MiXCR on the multiplex PCR reads. The table records about 360,000 distinct CDR3 sequences, roughly 13% of them present only once. Specimen: blood. The receptor set was obtained from a woman aged 18-30 years with Graves' hyperthyroidism.

This clonotype was detected once. A much more abundant neighbour one base away suggests this may be a read error. The chain is built from TRBV20-1 and TRBJ2-1; no clear D. The CDR3 totals 14 residues. The germline CDR1 and CDR2 sequences are DFQATT and SNEGSKA (reference sequence). The CDR3 DNA follows: TGCAATGTGATTACAGTCAACTCCTACAATGAGCAGTTCTTC. It encodes CNVITVNSYNEQFF.

This clonotype was seen at least ten times. The CDR3 nucleotides are TGTGCCAGCTCACCTAACGAGTGGGGAACTAATGAAAAACTGTTTTTT. Its protein product is CASSPNEWGTNEKLFF. V is TRBV18 and J is TRBJ1-4; D ambiguous. The CDR3 contains 16 residues. Germline V gives CDR1 KGHSH, CDR2 LQKENI. V lost 3 bases and J lost 1, with 12 bases in between.

The table lists this clonotype with many counts. This chain connects TRBV27 to TRBJ1-4; D might be TRBD1 (5 bases). Trimming took off 3 bases at V and 10 bases at J, with 12 bases between the two ends. Germline values: CDR1 MNHEY, CDR2 SMNVEV (reference sequence). The CDR3 loop spans 13 amino acids. This CDR3 reads CASSLEGGGKLFF. DNA for the CDR3: TGTGCCAGCAGTTTGGAGGGTGGGGGAAAACTGTTTTTT.

This clonotype showed up many times. The chain employs TRBV2 and TRBJ1-1, with a tentative D call TRBD1 (6 bases). The CDR3 is 11 amino acids. The germline V and J ends were trimmed by 10 bases and 11 bases, with 17 bases remaining between them. Germline V lookup: CDR1 SNHLY, CDR2 FYNNEI. CDR3 sequence: CATAVDRFAFF. The CDR3, as DNA: TGTGCCACCGCTGTCGACAGGTTTGCTTTCTTT.

The chain has TRBV27 and TRBJ2-7, with 11 bases matching TRBD1. Germline-derived CDR1 and CDR2 are MNHEY and SMNVEV (reference sequence). The CDR3 length is 15 residues. With V trimmed by 3 bases and J by 6 bases, 7 bases remained unmatched. This CDR3 reads CASSLFRTGGGEQYF. As DNA, the CDR3 is TGTGCCAGCAGTTTGTTTCGGACAGGGGGCGGCGAGCAGTACTTC.

This clonotype was counted many times. J is TRBJ2-7 and V is TRBV10-3; D perhaps matches TRBD2 (5 bases). CDR3 size: 15 residues. The V end lost 0 bases, the J end lost 0 bases, and 9 bases lay between the germline ends. Germline CDR1 reads ENHRY; CDR2 reads SYGVKD. CDR3 nucleotide sequence: TGTGCCATCAGTGAGTCGAAGCGGAGCTCCTACGAGCAGTACTTC. Protein: CAISESKRSSYEQYF.

The table lists this clonotype with many counts. The chain employs TRBV7-8 and TRBJ1-5; D is unclear. The germline V gene has CDR1 SGHVS and CDR2 FQNEAQ. V lost 5 bases and J lost 7, with 15 bases in between. The CDR3 loop spans 14 amino acids. The CDR3 sequence is CASSAGRSEQPQHF. In DNA form, the CDR3 reads TGTGCCAGCAGCGCGGGGAGGTCGGAACAGCCCCAGCATTTT.

This clonotype was detected many times. The chain recombines TRBV20-1 with TRBJ2-3; D not certain. This CDR3 is built from 13 residues. The germline V gene has CDR1 DFQATT and CDR2 SNEGSKA (reference sequence). V was shortened by 7 bases and J by 0 bases, with 11 bases between the two germline ends. The CDR3 sequence: CSDQESSTDTQYF. CDR3 nucleotides: TGCAGTGATCAGGAATCTAGCACAGATACGCAGTATTTT.

This clonotype occurred many times. This chain joins TRBV11-2 and TRBJ2-1; possible D gene TRBD1, 5 bases. Germline V CDR1 and CDR2: SGHAT, FQNNGV. Trimming took 1 base from V and 2 from J, leaving 12 bases between them. The length of the CDR3 is 16 residues. This CDR3 reads CASSLVRRAAYNEQFF. DNA for the CDR3: TGTGCCAGCAGCTTAGTTCGCAGGGCAGCCTACAATGAGCAGTTCTTC. Looking up the rest from reference TRBV11-2 and TRBJ2-1 gives the full variable domain: EAGVAQSPRYKIIEKRQSVAFWCNPISGHATLYWYQQILGQGPKLLIQFQNNGVVDDSQLPKDRFSAERLKGVDSTLKIQPAKLEDSAVYLCASSLVRRAAYNEQFFGPGTRLTVL.

The rearrangement links TRBV11-1 to TRBJ2-1, with 13 bases matching TRBD2. J lost 6 bases, V lost 6 bases, and 5 bases had no gene match. The CDR3 has 15 amino acids. The germline V gene encodes CDR1 SGHAT and CDR2 FQDESV (reference sequence). The CDR3 spells CASRLTSGGFNEQFF. The CDR3 region has the DNA TGTGCCAGCAGACTGACTAGCGGGGGGTTCAATGAGCAGTTCTTC.

There are a few counts of this clonotype. The chain employs TRBV29-1 and TRBJ1-1, with a weak D call TRBD1 (5 bases). The germline gives CDR1 SQVTM, CDR2 ANQGSEA. The CDR3 is 13 amino acids. Between the trimmed V and J ends, which lost 5 bases and 5 bases, there was a span of 15 bases. The CDR3 reads CSVREHGATEAFF. For the CDR3, the DNA is TGCAGCGTTAGGGAGCATGGGGCGACTGAAGCTTTCTTT.